A selection of T cell receptor beta chains follows, all from one sample in a study of regulatory T cells in long-lasting Graves disease. MiXCR was run by TCRdb on the multiplex PCR reads, yielding one entry per CDR3 protein. The sample has under 800,000 distinct CDR3 sequences; 16% are singletons. The same sample was also studied in work on T cells in Graves' hyperthyroidism and ophthalmopathy.

The sample here was peripheral blood mononuclear cells (PBMCs), taken at new diagnosis, from a patient treated with antithyroid drugs. The source is a woman aged 30 to 39 with Graves disease. Each CDR3 is given without its conserved first and last residue. The order of the fields is V gene, J gene, CDR3 protein.

TRBV5-4	TRBJ2-1	ATKGPDNEQF
TRBV11-2	TRBJ2-1	ASSLRDRVNNEQF
TRBV19	TRBJ1-4	ASRATEYATNEKLF
TRBV5-1	TRBJ2-3	ASSKGLAGGGRTDTQY
TRBV7-9	TRBJ2-3	ASSSTGLPQITDTQY
TRBV6-2/TRBV6-3	TRBJ2-3	ASSSLRPSTDTQY
TRBV3-1	TRBJ2-4	ASSRTGNIQY
TRBV19	TRBJ2-1	ASSIRVAVDNEQF
TRBV30	TRBJ2-7	AWSVNRGEQY
TRBV5-1	TRBJ1-6	ASSWGAGQNNSPLH
TRBV28	TRBJ2-7	ASTLSQGGSYEQY
TRBV5-6	TRBJ1-5	ASSNQPQH
TRBV9	TRBJ2-5	ASSLGLAGMETQY
TRBV28	TRBJ2-1	ASSLSTGAVNNEQF
TRBV20-1	TRBJ2-3	SAEPGVHRDTQY
TRBV5-1	TRBJ1-6	ASSLVGDPLH
TRBV27	TRBJ1-1	AGRARNTEAF
TRBV27	TRBJ2-2	ASSWGMGTGELF
TRBV9	TRBJ1-2	ASSATRGTAYGYT
TRBV19	TRBJ2-7	ASSRSAYEQY
TRBV28	TRBJ2-7	ASTLGFLGSSYEQY
TRBV6-1	TRBJ2-2	ASRGPALGTGGGELF
TRBV2	TRBJ2-5	ASSAALLAGTQETQY
TRBV6-1	TRBJ2-2	ASSRTGGNTGELF
TRBV7-2	TRBJ2-1	ASSPLTSFGKQF
TRBV28	TRBJ2-3	ASSFAGQITDTQY
TRBV18	TRBJ2-1	ASSMKSSYNEQF
TRBV25-1	TRBJ1-1	ASSDDQGPYTEAF
TRBV29-1	TRBJ2-1	SVEFQVSEQF
TRBV19	TRBJ1-2	ASRPPEGHGYT
TRBV6-1	TRBJ1-2	ATTMGAGYT
TRBV10-3	TRBJ2-1	AISESYNEQF
TRBV2	TRBJ1-2	ASSDWTVDNYGYT
TRBV19	TRBJ1-2	ASSMGQGAYGYT
TRBV15	TRBJ1-4	ATRGGAEKLF
TRBV28	TRBJ1-5	ASKGDRAFNQPQH
TRBV27	TRBJ2-7	ASSLTSSYEQY
TRBV28	TRBJ2-2	ASSFSTGVRELF
TRBV9	TRBJ2-1	ASGGGTGYNEQF
TRBV11-2	TRBJ2-7	ASSLGTGAGYEQY